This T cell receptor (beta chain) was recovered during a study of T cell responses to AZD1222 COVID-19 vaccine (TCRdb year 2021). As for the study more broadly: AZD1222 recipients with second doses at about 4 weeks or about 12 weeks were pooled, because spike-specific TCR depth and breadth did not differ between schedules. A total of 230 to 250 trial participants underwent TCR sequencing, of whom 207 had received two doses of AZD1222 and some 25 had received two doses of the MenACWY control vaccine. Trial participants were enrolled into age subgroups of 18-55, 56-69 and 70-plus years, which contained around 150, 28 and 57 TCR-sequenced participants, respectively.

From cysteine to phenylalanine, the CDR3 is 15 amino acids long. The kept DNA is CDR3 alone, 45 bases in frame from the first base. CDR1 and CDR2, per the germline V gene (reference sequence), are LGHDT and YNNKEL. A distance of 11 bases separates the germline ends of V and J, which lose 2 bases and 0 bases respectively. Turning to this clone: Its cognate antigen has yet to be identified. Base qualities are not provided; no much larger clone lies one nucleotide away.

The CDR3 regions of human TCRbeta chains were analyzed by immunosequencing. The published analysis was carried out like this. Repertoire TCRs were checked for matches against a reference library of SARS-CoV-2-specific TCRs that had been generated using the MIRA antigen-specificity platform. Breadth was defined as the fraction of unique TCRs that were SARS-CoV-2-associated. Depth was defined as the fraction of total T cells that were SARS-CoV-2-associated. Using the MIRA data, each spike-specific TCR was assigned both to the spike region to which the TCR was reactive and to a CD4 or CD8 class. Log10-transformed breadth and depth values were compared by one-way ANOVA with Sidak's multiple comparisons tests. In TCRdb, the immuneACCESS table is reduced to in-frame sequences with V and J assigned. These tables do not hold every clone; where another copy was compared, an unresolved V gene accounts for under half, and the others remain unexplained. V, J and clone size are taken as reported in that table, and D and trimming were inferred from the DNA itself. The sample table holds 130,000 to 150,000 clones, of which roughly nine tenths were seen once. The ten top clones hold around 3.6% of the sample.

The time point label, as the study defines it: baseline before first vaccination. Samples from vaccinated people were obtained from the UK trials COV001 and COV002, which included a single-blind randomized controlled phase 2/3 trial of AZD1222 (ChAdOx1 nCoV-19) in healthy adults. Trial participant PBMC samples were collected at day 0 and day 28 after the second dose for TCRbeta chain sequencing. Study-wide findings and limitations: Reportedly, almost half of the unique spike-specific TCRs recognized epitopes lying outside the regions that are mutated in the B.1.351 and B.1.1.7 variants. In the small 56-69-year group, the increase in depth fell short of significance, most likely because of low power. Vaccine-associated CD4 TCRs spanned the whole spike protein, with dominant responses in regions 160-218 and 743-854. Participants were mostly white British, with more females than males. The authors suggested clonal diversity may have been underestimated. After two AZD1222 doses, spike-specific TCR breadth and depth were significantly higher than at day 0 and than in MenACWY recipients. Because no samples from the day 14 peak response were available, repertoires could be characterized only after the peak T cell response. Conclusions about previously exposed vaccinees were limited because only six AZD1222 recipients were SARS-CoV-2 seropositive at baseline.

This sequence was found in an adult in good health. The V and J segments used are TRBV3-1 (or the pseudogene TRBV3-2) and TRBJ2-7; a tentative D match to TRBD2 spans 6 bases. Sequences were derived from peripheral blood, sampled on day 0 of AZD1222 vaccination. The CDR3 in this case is CASSQRAGPSYEQYF. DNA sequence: TGTGCCAGCAGCCAACGGGCGGGACCCTCCTACGAGCAGTACTTC.